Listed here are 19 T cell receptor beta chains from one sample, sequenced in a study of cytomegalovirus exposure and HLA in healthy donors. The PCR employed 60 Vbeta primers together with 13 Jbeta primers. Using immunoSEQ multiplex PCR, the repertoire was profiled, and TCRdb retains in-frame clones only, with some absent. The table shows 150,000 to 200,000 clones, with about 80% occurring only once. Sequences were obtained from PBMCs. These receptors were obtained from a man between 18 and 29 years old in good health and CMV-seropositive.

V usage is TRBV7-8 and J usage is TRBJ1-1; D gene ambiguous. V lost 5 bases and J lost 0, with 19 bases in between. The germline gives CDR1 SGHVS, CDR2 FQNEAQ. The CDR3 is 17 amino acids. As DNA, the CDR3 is TGTGCCAGCAGCCGGAAAGGGAGTCAGACGATGAACACTGAAGCTTTCTTT. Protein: CASSRKGSQTMNTEAFF.

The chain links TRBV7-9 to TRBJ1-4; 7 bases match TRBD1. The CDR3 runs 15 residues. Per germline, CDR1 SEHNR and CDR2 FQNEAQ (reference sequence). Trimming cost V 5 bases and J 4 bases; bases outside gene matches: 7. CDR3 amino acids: CASSIRDSGNEKLFF. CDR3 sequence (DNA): TGTGCCAGCAGCATAAGGGACAGCGGTAATGAAAAACTGTTTTTT.

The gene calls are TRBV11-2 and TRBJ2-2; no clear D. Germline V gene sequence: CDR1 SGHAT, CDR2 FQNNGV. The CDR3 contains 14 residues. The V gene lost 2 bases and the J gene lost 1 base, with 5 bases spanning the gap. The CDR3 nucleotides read TGTGCCAGCAGCTTATCCGTGAACACCGGGGAGCTGTTTTTT. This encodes CASSLSVNTGELFF.

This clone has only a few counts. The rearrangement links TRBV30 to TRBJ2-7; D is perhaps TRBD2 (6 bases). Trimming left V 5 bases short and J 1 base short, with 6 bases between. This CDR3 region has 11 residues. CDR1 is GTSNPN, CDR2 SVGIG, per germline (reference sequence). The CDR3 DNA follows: TGTGCCTGGGGGGGGTCCTACGAGCAGTACTTC. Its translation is CAWGGSYEQYF.

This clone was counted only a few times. The CDR3 reads CASSLSAGQVPYEQYF. The CDR3 DNA reads as TGCGCCAGCAGCTTGTCGGCAGGACAGGTCCCCTACGAGCAGTACTTC. This chain links TRBV5-1 with TRBJ2-7, with 7 bases lining up with TRBD1. From germline, CDR1 is SGHRS and CDR2 YFSETQ. The CDR3 loop spans 16 amino acids. V trimming: 1 base; J trimming: 2 bases; junction bases outside the gene matches: 9.

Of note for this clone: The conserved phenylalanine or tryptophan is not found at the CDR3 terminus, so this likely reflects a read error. CDR3 sequence reads: CASSDYQGLKAPLHL. The CDR3 coding sequence is TGTGCCAGCAGTGACTATCAGGGGTTGAAGGCACCCCTCCACCTT. This chain joins TRBV6-1 and TRBJ1-6; the D gene is possibly TRBD1 (6 bases). V was shortened by 3 bases and J by 11 bases, with 17 bases between the two germline ends. The CDR3 loop spans 15 amino acids. The V gene's germline CDR1 is MNHNS and CDR2 SASEGT.

CDR3 bases: TGTGCCAGCAGCTTAGCACTAGCGGGGAACAATGAGCAGTTCTTC. Translated, it gives CASSLALAGNNEQFF. The rearrangement links TRBV7-9 to TRBJ2-1, with 10 positions matching TRBD2. J gave up 5 bases and V 0 bases, and 1 base lay outside the gene matches. Per germline, CDR1 SEHNR and CDR2 FQNEAQ (reference sequence). The CDR3 extends over 15 amino acids.

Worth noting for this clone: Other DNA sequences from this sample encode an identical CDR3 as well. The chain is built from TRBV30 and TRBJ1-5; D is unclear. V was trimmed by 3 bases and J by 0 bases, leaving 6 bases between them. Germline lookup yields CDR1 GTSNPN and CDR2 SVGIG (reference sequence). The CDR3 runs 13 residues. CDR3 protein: CAWSGYSNQPQHF. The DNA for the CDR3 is TGTGCCTGGAGCGGTTATAGCAATCAGCCCCAGCATTTT.

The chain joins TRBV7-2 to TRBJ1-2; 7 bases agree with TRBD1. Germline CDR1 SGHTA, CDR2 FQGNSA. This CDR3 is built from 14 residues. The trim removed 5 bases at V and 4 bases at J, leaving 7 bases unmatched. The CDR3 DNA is TGTGCCAGCAGCGTCTCGGGACAGCCCTATGGCTACACCTTC. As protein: CASSVSGQPYGYTF.

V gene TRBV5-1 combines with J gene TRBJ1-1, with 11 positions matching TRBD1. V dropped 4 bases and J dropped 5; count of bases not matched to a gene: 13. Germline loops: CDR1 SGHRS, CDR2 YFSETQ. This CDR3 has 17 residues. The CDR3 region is CASSPGQGARTETEAFF. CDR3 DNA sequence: TGCGCCAGCAGCCCCGGACAGGGGGCGCGAACGGAGACTGAAGCTTTCTTT.

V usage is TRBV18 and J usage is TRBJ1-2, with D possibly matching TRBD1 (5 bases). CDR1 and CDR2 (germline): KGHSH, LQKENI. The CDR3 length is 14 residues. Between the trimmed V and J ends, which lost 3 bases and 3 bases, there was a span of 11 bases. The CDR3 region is CASSPARGDYGYTF. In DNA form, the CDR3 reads TGTGCCAGCTCACCGGCGCGGGGGGACTATGGCTACACCTTC.

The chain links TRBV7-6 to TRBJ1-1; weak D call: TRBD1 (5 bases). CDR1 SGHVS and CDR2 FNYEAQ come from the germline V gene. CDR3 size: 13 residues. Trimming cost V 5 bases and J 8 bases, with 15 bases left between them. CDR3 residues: CASSPSGGREAFF. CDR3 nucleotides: TGTGCCAGCAGCCCCTCCGGGGGTCGGGAAGCTTTCTTT.

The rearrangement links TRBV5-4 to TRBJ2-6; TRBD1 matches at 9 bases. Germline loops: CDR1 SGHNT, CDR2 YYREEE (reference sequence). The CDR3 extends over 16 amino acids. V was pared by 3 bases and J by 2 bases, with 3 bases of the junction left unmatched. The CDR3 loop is CASSWNRGPGANVLTF. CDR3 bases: TGTGCCAGCAGCTGGAACAGGGGGCCTGGGGCCAACGTCCTGACTTTC.

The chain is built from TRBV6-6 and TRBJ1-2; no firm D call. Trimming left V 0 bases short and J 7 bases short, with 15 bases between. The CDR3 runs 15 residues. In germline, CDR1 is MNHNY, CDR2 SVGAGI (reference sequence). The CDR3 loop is CASSYSWVTGVGYTF. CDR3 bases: TGTGCCAGCAGTTACTCTTGGGTGACCGGGGTTGGCTACACCTTC.

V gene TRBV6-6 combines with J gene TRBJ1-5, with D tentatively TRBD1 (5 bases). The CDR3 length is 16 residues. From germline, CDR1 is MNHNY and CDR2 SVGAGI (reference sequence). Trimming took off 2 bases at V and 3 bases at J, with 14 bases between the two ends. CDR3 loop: CASSYRGQPLNQPQHF. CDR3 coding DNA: TGTGCCAGCAGTTACCGAGGACAACCCCTCAATCAGCCCCAGCATTTT.

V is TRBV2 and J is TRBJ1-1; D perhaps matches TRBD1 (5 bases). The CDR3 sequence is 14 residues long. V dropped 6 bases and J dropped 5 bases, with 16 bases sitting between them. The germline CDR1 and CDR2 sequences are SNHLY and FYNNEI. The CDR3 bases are TGTGCCAGCAGAAAGGGGCCAGTTGGGACTGAAGCTTTCTTT. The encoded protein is CASRKGPVGTEAFF.

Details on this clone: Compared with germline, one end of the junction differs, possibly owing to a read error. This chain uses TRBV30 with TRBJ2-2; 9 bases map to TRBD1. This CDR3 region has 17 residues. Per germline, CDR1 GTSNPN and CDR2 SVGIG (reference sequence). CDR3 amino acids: CVWSVYLGQGLPGELFF. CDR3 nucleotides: TGTGTCTGGAGTGTATATTTGGGACAGGGTTTGCCCGGGGAGCTGTTTTTT.

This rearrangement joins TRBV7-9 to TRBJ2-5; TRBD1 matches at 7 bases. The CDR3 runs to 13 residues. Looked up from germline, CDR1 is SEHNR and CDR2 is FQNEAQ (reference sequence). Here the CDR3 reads CAYGTAPQETQYF. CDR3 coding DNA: TGTGCGTACGGGACAGCACCCCAAGAGACCCAGTACTTC. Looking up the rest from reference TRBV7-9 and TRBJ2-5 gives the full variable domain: DTGVSQNPRHKITKRGQNVTFRCDPISEHNRLYWYRQTLGQGPEFLTYFQNEAQLEKSRLLSDRFSAERPKGSFSTLEIQRTEQGDSAMYLCAYGTAPQETQYFGPGTRLLVL.

The CDR3 nucleotides read TGTGCCATCAACCGCGGACAGCTAGGACAGGACGAGCAGTACTTC. This encodes CAINRGQLGQDEQYF. The chain couples TRBV10-3 to TRBJ2-7, with 7 bases aligning to TRBD1. V was clipped by 7 bases and J by 5 bases; unmatched bases: 14. CDR1 ENHRY and CDR2 SYGVKD come from the germline V gene. This CDR3 spans 15 amino acids.